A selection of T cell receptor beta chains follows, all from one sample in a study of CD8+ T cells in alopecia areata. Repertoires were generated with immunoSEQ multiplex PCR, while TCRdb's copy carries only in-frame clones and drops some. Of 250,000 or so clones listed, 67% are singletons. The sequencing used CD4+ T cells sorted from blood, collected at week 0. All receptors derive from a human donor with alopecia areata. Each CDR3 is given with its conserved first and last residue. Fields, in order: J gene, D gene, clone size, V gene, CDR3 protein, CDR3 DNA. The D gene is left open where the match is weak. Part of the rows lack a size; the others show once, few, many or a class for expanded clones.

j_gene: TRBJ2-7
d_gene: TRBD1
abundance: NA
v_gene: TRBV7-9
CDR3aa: CASTLRDRAYEQYF
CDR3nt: TGTGCCAGCACCCTCCGGGACAGAGCCTACGAGCAGTACTTC

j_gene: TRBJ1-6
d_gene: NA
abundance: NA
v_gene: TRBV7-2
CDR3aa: CASSSIGRGPLHF
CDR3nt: TGTGCCAGCAGCTCAATCGGCCGGGGTCCCCTCCACTTT

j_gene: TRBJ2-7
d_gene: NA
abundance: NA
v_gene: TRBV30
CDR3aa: CAWRTRLGISYEQYF
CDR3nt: TGTGCCTGGAGAACCCGACTTGGGATCTCCTACGAGCAGTACTTC

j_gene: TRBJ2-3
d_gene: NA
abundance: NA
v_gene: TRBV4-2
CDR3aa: CASSQDDPRRDTQYF
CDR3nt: TGTGCCAGCAGCCAAGATGACCCCCGGCGGGATACGCAGTATTTT

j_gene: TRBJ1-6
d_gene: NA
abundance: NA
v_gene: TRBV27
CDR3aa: CASTATIGSPLHF
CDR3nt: TGTGCCAGCACCGCCACGATAGGTTCACCCCTCCACTTT

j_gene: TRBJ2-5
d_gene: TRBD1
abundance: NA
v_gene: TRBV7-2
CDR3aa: CASSPGSGQGAETQYF
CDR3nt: TGTGCCAGCAGCCCTGGATCTGGACAGGGAGCGGAGACCCAGTACTTC

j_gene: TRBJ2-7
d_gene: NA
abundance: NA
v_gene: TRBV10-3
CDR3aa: CAISEFPRSPYEQYF
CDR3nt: TGTGCCATCAGTGAGTTCCCGCGATCCCCTTACGAGCAGTACTTC

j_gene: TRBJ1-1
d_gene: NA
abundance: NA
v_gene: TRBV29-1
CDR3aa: CSVDPDQLERYF
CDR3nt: TGCAGCGTTGATCCTGACCAGCTTGAGAGGTACTTT

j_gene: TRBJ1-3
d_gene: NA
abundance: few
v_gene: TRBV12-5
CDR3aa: CASGLVYGNTIYF
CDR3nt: TGTGCTAGTGGTTTGGTGTATGGAAACACCATATATTTT

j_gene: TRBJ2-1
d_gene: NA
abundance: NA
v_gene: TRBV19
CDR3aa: CASSIAHRVGYNEQFF
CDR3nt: TGTGCCAGTAGTATAGCCCACAGGGTCGGCTACAATGAGCAGTTCTTC

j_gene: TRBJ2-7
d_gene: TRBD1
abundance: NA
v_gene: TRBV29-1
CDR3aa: CSVPLDRTPGEQYF
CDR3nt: TGCAGCGTTCCCCTGGACAGGACCCCGGGGGAGCAGTACTTC

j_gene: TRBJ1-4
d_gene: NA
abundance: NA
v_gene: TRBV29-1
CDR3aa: CSVVTVNEKLFF
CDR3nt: TGCAGCGTTGTGACAGTTAATGAAAAACTGTTTTTT

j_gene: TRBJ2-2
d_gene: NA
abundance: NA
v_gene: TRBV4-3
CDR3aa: CASSQENAVSGKELFF
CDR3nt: TGCGCCAGCAGCCAAGAGAATGCTGTCTCGGGGAAGGAGCTGTTTTTT

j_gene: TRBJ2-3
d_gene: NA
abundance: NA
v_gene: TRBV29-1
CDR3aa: CSVVADVNTDTQYF
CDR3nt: TGCAGCGTTGTCGCGGACGTCAATACAGATACGCAGTATTTT

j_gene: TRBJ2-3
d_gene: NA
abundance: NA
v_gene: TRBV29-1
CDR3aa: CSVVPDQTGDTQYF
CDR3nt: TGCAGCGTTGTTCCAGATCAAACCGGGGATACGCAGTATTTT

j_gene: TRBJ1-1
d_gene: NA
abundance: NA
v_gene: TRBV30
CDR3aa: CAWRRRGVAFF
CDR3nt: TGTGCCTGGAGAAGGAGGGGGGTGGCTTTCTTT

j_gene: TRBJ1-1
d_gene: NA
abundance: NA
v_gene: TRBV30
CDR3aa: CAWSPLLAGDDTEAFF
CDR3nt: TGTGCCTGGAGCCCCCTTCTCGCCGGGGATGACACTGAAGCTTTCTTT

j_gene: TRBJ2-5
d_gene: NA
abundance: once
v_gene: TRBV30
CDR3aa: CAWSKQGPETQYF
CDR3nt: TGTGCCTGGAGCAAACAGGGTCCAGAGACCCAGTACTTC

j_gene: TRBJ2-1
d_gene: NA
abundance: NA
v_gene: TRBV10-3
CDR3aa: CAISASGGGYNEQFF
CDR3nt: TGTGCCATCAGTGCCTCTGGGGGCGGCTACAATGAGCAGTTCTTC

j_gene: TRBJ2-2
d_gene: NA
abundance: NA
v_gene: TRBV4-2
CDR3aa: CASSRRLANTGELFF
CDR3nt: TGTGCCAGCAGCCGGAGACTAGCGAACACCGGGGAGCTGTTTTTT

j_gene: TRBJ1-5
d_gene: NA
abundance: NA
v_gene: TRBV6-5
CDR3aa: CASSYSLGGLPQHF
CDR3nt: TGTGCCAGCAGTTACTCCCTAGGGGGGCTGCCCCAGCATTTT

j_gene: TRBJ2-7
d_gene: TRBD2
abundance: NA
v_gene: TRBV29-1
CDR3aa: CSARLAGEREQYF
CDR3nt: TGCAGCGCTCGACTAGCGGGGGAACGCGAGCAGTACTTC

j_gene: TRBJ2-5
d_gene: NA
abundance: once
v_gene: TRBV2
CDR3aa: CASGFGEETQYF
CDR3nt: TGTGCCAGCGGTTTCGGGGAAGAGACCCAGTACTTC

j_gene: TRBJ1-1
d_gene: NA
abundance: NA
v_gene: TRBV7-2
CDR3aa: CASSSTGGWGGTEAFF
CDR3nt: TGTGCCAGCAGCTCCACCGGCGGGTGGGGGGGCACTGAAGCTTTCTTT